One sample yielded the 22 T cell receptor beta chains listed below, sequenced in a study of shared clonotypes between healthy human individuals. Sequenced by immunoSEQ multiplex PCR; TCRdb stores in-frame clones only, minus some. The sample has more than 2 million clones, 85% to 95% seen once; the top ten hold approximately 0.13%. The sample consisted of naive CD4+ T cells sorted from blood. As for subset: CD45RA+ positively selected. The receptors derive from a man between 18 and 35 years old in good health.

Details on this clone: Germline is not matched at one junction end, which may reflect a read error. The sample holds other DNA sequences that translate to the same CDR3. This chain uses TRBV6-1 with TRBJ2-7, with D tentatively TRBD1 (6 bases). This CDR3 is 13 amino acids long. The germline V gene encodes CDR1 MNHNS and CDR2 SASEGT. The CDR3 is CASSGDNSYEQYF. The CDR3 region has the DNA TGTGCTAGCAGTGGGGACAATTCCTACGAGCAGTACTTC.

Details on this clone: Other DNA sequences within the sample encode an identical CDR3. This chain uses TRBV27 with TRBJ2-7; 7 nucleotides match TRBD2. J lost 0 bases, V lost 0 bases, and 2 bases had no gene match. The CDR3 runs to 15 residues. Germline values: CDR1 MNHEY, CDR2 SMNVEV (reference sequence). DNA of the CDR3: TGTGCCAGCAGTTTATCGGGGGGGAGCTCCTACGAGCAGTACTTC. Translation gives CASSLSGGSSYEQYF.

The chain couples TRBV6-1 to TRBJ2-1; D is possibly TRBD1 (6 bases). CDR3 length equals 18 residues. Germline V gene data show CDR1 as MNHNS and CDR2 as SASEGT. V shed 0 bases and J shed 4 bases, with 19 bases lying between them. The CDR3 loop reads CASSEALQGRGRYNEQFF. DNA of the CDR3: TGTGCCAGCAGTGAAGCGCTTCAGGGCAGGGGAAGGTACAATGAGCAGTTCTTC.

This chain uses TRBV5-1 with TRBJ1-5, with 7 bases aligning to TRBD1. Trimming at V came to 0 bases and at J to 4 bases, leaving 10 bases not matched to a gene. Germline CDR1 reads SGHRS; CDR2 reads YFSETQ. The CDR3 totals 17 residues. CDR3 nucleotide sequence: TGCGCCAGCAGCTTGGCCCCGACAGGGTTGGATAATCAGCCCCAGCATTTT. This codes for CASSLAPTGLDNQPQHF.

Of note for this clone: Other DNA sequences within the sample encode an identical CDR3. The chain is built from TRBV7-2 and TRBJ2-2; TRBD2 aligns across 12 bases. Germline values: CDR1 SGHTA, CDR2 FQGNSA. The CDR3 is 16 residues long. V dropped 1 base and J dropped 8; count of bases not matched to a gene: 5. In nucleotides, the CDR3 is TGTGCCAGCAGCTTAGGCCTAGCGGGAGGGCGAGGGGAGCTGTTTTTT. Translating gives CASSLGLAGGRGELFF.

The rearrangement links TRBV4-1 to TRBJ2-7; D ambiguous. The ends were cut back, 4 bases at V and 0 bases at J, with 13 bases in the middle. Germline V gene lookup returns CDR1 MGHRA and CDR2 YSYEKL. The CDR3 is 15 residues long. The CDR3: CASSRDPHPSYEQYF. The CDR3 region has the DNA TGCGCCAGCAGCCGCGACCCACATCCCTCCTACGAGCAGTACTTC.

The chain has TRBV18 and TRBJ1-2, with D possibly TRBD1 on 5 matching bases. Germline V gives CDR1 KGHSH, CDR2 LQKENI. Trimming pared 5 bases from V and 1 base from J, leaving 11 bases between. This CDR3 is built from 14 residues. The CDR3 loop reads CASSSPRGNYGYTF. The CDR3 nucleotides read TGTGCCAGCTCATCTCCTAGGGGTAACTATGGCTACACCTTC. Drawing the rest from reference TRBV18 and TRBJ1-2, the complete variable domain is NAGVMQNPRHLVRRRGQEARLRCSPMKGHSHVYWYRQLPEEGLKFMVYLQKENIIDESGMPKERFSAEFPKEGPSILRIQQVVRGDSAAYFCASSSPRGNYGYTFGSGTRLTVV.

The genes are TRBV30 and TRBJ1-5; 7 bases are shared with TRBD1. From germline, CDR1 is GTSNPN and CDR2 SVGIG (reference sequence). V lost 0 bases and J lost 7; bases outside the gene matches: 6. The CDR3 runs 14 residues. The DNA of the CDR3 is TGTGCCTGGAGTGTAGAGGGGGCCCGACAGCCCCAGCATTTT. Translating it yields CAWSVEGARQPQHF.

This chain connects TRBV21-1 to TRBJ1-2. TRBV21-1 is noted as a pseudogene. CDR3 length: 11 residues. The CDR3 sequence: CASTSEYGYTF. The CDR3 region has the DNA TGTGCCAGCACCTCTGAATATGGCTACACCTTC.

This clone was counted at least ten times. CDR3 in amino acids: CASSLATGHGYTF. The DNA for the CDR3 is TGCGCCAGCAGCTTGGCGACAGGTCATGGCTACACCTTC. This chain connects TRBV5-1 to TRBJ1-2; D may be TRBD1 (6 bases). CDR3 length equals 13 residues. V lost 0 bases to trimming and J lost 6 bases, with 9 bases between them. Germline V lookup: CDR1 SGHRS, CDR2 YFSETQ.

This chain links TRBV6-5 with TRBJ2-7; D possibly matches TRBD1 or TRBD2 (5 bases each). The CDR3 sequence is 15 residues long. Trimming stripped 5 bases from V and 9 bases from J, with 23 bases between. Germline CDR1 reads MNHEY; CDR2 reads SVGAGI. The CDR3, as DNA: TGTGCCAGCAGTCACGACGACAGCCTAGGGGCGGGGCAGTACTTC. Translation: CASSHDDSLGAGQYF.

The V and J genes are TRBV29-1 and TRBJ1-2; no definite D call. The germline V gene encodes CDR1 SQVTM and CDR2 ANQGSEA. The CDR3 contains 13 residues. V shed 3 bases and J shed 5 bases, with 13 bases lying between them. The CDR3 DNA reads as TGCAGCGTTGATTACCCCGAAGGGTATGGCTACACCTTC. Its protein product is CSVDYPEGYGYTF.

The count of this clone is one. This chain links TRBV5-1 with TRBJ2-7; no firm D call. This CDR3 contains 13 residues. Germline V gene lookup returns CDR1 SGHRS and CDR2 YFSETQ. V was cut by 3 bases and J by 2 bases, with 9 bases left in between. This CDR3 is CASSSLQTYEQYF. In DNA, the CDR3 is TGCGCCAGCAGCTCCCTACAAACCTACGAGCAGTACTTC.

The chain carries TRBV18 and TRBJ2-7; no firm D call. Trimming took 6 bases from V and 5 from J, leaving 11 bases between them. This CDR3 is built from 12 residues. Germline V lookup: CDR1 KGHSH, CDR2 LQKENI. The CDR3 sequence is CASSSFKDEQYF. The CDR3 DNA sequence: TGTGCCAGCTCTTCGTTCAAGGACGAGCAGTACTTC.

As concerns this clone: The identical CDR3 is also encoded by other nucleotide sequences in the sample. CDR3 DNA sequence: TGTGCCAGCAGCTTAGGCAGGGTCTACGAGCAGTACTTC. Translating it yields CASSLGRVYEQYF. The V gene is TRBV11-2, the J gene TRBJ2-7, with D perhaps TRBD1 (5 bases). CDR1 SGHAT and CDR2 FQNNGV come from the germline V gene. There are 13 residues in the CDR3. V was shortened by 1 base and J by 3 bases, with 7 bases between the two germline ends.

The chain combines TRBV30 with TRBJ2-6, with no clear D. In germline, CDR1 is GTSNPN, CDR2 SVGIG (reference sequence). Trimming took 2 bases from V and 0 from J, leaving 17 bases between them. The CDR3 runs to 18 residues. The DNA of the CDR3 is TGTGCCTGGAGTAGAACCCGCACCCTCGTCTCTGGGGCCAACGTCCTGACTTTC. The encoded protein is CAWSRTRTLVSGANVLTF.

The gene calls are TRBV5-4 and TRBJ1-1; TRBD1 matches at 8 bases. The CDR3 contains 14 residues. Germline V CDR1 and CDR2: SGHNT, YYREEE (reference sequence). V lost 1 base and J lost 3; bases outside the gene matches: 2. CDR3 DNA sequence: TGTGCCAGCAGCTTGATGGACAGGGACACTGAAGCTTTCTTT. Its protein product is CASSLMDRDTEAFF.

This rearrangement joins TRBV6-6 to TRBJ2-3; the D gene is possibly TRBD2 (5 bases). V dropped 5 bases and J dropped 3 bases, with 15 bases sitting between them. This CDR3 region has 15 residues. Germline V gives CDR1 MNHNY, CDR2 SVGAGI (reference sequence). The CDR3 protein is CASSPPGRPTDTQYF. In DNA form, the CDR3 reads TGTGCCAGCAGTCCCCCGGGGAGACCAACAGATACGCAGTATTTT.

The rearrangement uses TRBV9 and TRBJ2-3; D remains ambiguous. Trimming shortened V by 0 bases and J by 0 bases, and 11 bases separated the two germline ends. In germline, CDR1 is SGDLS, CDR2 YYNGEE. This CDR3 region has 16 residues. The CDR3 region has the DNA TGTGCCAGCAGCGTAGTAGGGCAGGCCAGCACAGATACGCAGTATTTT. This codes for CASSVVGQASTDTQYF.

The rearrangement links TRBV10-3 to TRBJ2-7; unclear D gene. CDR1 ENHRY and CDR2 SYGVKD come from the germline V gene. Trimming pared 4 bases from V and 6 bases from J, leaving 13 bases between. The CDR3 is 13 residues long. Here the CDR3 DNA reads TGTGCCATCAGTGCCGGACCTTCGGGCGAGCAGTACTTC. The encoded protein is CAISAGPSGEQYF.

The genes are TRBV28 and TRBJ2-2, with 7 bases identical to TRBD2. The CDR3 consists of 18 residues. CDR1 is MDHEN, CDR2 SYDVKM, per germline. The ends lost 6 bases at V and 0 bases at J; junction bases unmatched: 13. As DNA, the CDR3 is TGTGCCAGCAGGCCTAGGCCCGCGGGGGTAACGAACACCGGGGAGCTGTTTTTT. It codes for CASRPRPAGVTNTGELFF. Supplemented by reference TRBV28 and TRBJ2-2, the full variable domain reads DVKVTQSSRYLVKRTGEKVFLECVQDMDHENMFWYRQDPGLGLRLIYFSYDVKMKEKGDIPEGYSVSREKKERFSLILESASTNQTSMYLCASRPRPAGVTNTGELFFGEGSRLTVL.

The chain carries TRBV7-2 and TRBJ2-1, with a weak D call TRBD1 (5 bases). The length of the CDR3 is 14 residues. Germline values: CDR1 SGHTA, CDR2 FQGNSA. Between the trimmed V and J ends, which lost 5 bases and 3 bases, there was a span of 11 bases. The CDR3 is CASSARVGYNEQFF. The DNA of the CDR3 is TGTGCCAGCAGCGCCAGGGTAGGCTACAATGAGCAGTTCTTC. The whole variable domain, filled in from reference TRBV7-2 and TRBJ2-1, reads GAGVSQSPSNKVTEKGKDVELRCDPISGHTALYWYRQSLGQGLEFLIYFQGNSAPDKSGLPSDRFSAERTGGSVSTLTIQRTQQEDSAVYLCASSARVGYNEQFFGPGTRLTVL.